The clone carrying this TCR beta chain has a handful of counts. What it recognizes is unknown. Treatment here: oral pan-JAK inhibitor, 5-10 mg twice daily. The sorting of PBMCs gave CD4+ and CD8+ T cells. The CDR3 has 14 residues. CDR1 and CDR2 from the germline V gene are SGHTA and FQGNSA. V shed 5 bases and J 3 bases; nucleotides not matched to a gene: 3. The sample originates from a study of CD8+ T cells in alopecia areata. At the level of the study: Treated patients swallowed 5 to 10 mg of oral tofacitinib twice daily. Overall study results and limits: Many expanded lesional clones persisted in scalp and blood during tofacitinib treatment. Within the top 100, expanded CD8+ clones significantly decreased with tofacitinib, as did scalp clonality.

cDNA reverse transcribed from extracted RNA served as the sequencing template. The protocol was immunoSEQ multiplex PCR, while the TCRdb copy is restricted to in-frame clones and leaves out a portion. The table shows 100,000 to 120,000 clones, with around 54% occurring only once. This chain connects TRBV7-2 to TRBJ2-5; 10 bases are shared with TRBD2. The source of this sequence is a human donor with alopecia areata. This material consisted of CD4+ T cells sorted from blood, taken at week 24, from a patient treated with tofacitinib. The CDR3 protein is CASSRTSGKETQYF. CDR3 coding DNA: TGTGCCAGCAGCCGGACTAGCGGAAAAGAGACCCAGTACTTC.